The T cell receptor (beta chain) described here comes from a study of shared clonotypes between healthy human individuals. CDR3 length equals 15 residues. Trimming took 9 bases from V and 3 from J, leaving 21 bases between them. Germline lookup yields CDR1 MNHEY and CDR2 SMNVEV (reference sequence). Libraries were prepared by immunoSEQ multiplex PCR; TCRdb keeps only in-frame clonotypes and omits some of them. The sample contains over a million clones, 95% to 97% of which appear only once. Sequencing was done on a sample of naive CD4+ T cells sorted from blood. Sample subset: CD45RA+ positively selected. The clonotype originates from a man younger than 45 in good health. The J gene is TRBJ2-7, the V gene TRBV27, with D unresolved. The CDR3 loop is CARRAPMEKVYEQYF. The CDR3 DNA sequence: TGTGCCAGAAGGGCCCCAATGGAAAAAGTCTACGAGCAGTACTTC.